The present TCR beta chain was sequenced within a study of blood T cell repertoires in COVID-19. Germline V gene data show CDR1 as SGHRS and CDR2 as YFSETQ. Trimming removed 0 bases from V and 7 bases from J, with 13 bases in between. The CDR3 consists of 14 residues. Using immunoSEQ multiplex PCR, the repertoire was profiled, and TCRdb retains in-frame clones only, with some absent. The data show about 380,000 clones, roughly nine tenths seen once. The chain has TRBV5-1 and TRBJ1-2; the D is unclear. The sequence came from a man aged 35-49 years with acute or convalescent COVID-19. Sequenced material: peripheral blood. Here the CDR3 reads CASSLASGRVGYTF. The CDR3 bases are TGCGCCAGCAGCTTGGCCAGTGGGCGGGTTGGCTACACCTTC.